One sample yielded the 14 T cell receptor beta chains listed below, sequenced in a study of T-cell reconstitution after alpha-beta-depleted transplantation in children. Unique molecular identifiers were incorporated during preparation of the TCRbeta library. In TCRdb, the PCR reads were re-called with MiXCR into one record per CDR3 protein. The sample contains approximately 340,000 distinct CDR3 sequences, about a tenth of which appear only once. This specimen consisted of PBMCs from the stem cell graft donor, obtained from the stem cell graft. These TCRs come from a human donor who donated a stem cell graft to a child with acute lymphoblastic leukemia.

This clonotype has at least ten counts. CDR3 in DNA: TGCAGTGCGGCGTTCGCAGGGGGCTTGGAGCAGTACTTC. This sequence encodes CSAAFAGGLEQYF. The rearrangement links TRBV20-1 to TRBJ2-7; 8 nucleotides align to TRBD1. Germline V CDR1 and CDR2: DFQATT, SNEGSKA (reference sequence). V lost 6 bases to trimming and J lost 7 bases; unmatched junction nucleotides: 11. This CDR3 is built from 13 residues.

The chain recombines TRBV11-2 with TRBJ2-7, with a tentative D call TRBD1 (6 bases). Germline V gene sequence: CDR1 SGHAT, CDR2 FQNNGV. Between the trimmed V and J ends, which lost 1 base and 10 bases, there was a span of 26 bases. CDR3 length: 17 residues. The CDR3 nucleotides are TGTGCCAGCAGCTTAGGTCTCAGGGGCCCGGGGAGAGGCGACCAGTACTTC. Amino acid sequence: CASSLGLRGPGRGDQYF.

This clonotype was recorded many times. This chain links TRBV7-9 with TRBJ2-3; D call uncertain. The CDR3 length is 15 residues. Germline V gives CDR1 SEHNR, CDR2 FQNEAQ (reference sequence). V lost 1 base and J 0 bases, leaving 8 bases between the germline ends. CDR3 bases: TGTGCCAGCAGCTTAGTGGGATTTAGCACAGATACGCAGTATTTT. This codes for CASSLVGFSTDTQYF. Looking up the rest from reference TRBV7-9 and TRBJ2-3 gives the full variable domain: DTGVSQNPRHKITKRGQNVTFRCDPISEHNRLYWYRQTLGQGPEFLTYFQNEAQLEKSRLLSDRFSAERPKGSFSTLEIQRTEQGDSAMYLCASSLVGFSTDTQYFGPGTRLTVL.

This clonotype appeared a few times. The chain uses TRBV29-1 and TRBJ2-1; no firm D call. Germline V gives CDR1 SQVTM, CDR2 ANQGSEA. This CDR3 is built from 14 residues. With 3 bases removed from V and 7 bases from J, the gap between germline ends came to 16 bases. The CDR3 nucleotides read TGCAGCGTTGAGGTGGGAATAACGGGTAATGAGCAGTTCTTC. This translates into CSVEVGITGNEQFF.

This clonotype was observed a handful of times. This chain links TRBV5-1 with TRBJ2-3; 7 bases line up with TRBD1. V was pared by 1 base and J by 2 bases, with 13 bases of the junction left unmatched. Germline lookup yields CDR1 SGHRS and CDR2 YFSETQ. There are 18 residues in the CDR3. CDR3 protein: CASSLTGGQAQSTDTQYF. In nucleotides, the CDR3 is TGCGCCAGCAGCTTGACTGGAGGACAGGCCCAGTCCACAGATACGCAGTATTTT.

This clonotype was seen more than once but under ten times. The rearrangement joins TRBV6-2 or TRBV6-3 to TRBJ2-2; the D gene is possibly TRBD2 (5 bases). Germline CDR1 is MNHEY and CDR2 is SVGEGT. This CDR3 is 15 amino acids long. V dropped 2 bases and J dropped 4 bases, with 11 bases sitting between them. This CDR3 is CASSYPRGSTGELFF. The DNA of the CDR3 is TGTGCCAGCAGTTACCCGAGAGGGAGCACCGGGGAGCTGTTTTTT.

The J gene is TRBJ2-7, the V gene TRBV7-2; D assignment may be TRBD1 or TRBD2 (5 bases each). This CDR3 has 19 residues. The ends were cut back, 1 base at V and 3 bases at J, with 25 bases in the middle. Germline V lookup: CDR1 SGHTA, CDR2 FQGNSA. Written as DNA, the CDR3 is TGTGCCAGCAGCTTAGGCTCCTCACCCACGCCGGGACCGAACTACGAGCAGTACTTC. It encodes CASSLGSSPTPGPNYEQYF.

In its sample, this clonotype was seen many times. This chain links TRBV27 with TRBJ2-3, with 9 bases matching TRBD1. J was trimmed by 11 bases and V by 2 bases; bases with no gene match: 8. Germline CDR1 is MNHEY and CDR2 is SMNVEV (reference sequence). There are 14 residues in the CDR3. The CDR3, as DNA: TGTGCCAGCAGTTTAATGTCCGGGACAGGGCGGCAGTATTTT. It translates to CASSLMSGTGRQYF.

This clonotype was detected many times. The chain couples TRBV24-1 to TRBJ2-1, with 11 bases that match TRBD2. J was trimmed by 6 bases and V by 2 bases; bases with no gene match: 5. The CDR3 spans 16 residues. In germline, CDR1 is KGHDR, CDR2 SFDVKD. In DNA, the CDR3 is TGTGCCACCAGTGATTCAAGACTAGCGGGATCCAATGAGCAGTTCTTC. Amino acids: CATSDSRLAGSNEQFF.

The chain carries TRBV18 and TRBJ2-1, with TRBD2 as a possible D gene (5 bases). This CDR3 comprises 18 residues. Germline V gene data show CDR1 as KGHSH and CDR2 as LQKENI. The ends were cut back, 3 bases at V and 3 bases at J, with 21 bases in the middle. The CDR3 sequence is CASSPRESGLGIYNEQFF. The CDR3 DNA reads as TGTGCCAGCTCACCTAGGGAGAGCGGTTTGGGCATCTACAATGAGCAGTTCTTC.

This clonotype has a handful of counts. The chain uses TRBV5-1 and TRBJ2-7; D is perhaps TRBD1 or TRBD2 (5 bases each). This CDR3 has 15 residues. V was pared by 0 bases and J by 2 bases, with 12 bases between. Looked up from germline, CDR1 is SGHRS and CDR2 is YFSETQ. The CDR3 here is CASSLEGTVPYEQYF. The CDR3 nucleotides are TGCGCCAGCAGCTTGGAGGGGACGGTACCCTACGAGCAGTACTTC.

V and J are TRBV7-3 and TRBJ1-2; no clear D. CDR1 and CDR2 from the germline V gene are SGHTA and FQGTGA. V was pared by 5 bases and J by 1 base, with 14 bases between. The CDR3 is made up of 15 amino acids. CDR3 protein: CASSPEGALNYGYTF. DNA of the CDR3: TGTGCCAGCAGCCCCGAGGGTGCCCTTAACTATGGCTACACCTTC.

This clonotype appeared a few times. This chain uses TRBV5-6 with TRBJ2-4; D might be TRBD1 (5 bases). CDR1 is SGHDT, CDR2 YYEEEE, per germline. The CDR3 has 19 amino acids. Trimming took off 4 bases at V and 0 bases at J, with 23 bases between the two ends. The CDR3 DNA sequence: TGTGCCAGCAGCCACGCAGGGTCGAATCTACGGCTAGCCAAAAACATTCAGTACTTC. As protein: CASSHAGSNLRLAKNIQYF.

This chain links TRBV30 with TRBJ2-2; tentative D call: TRBD1 (6 bases). Germline values: CDR1 GTSNPN, CDR2 SVGIG (reference sequence). V lost 0 bases and J lost 5, with 10 bases in between. The CDR3 contains 14 residues. CDR3 in DNA: TGTGCCTGGAGTGTACTTCAGGGGACCGGGGAGCTGTTTTTT. Protein: CAWSVLQGTGELFF.